The source of this T cell receptor beta chain is a study of regulatory T cells in long-lasting Graves disease. Background on the study: Graves' disease counted as persistent after over 5 years of antithyroid drugs with positive TSH receptor antibodies.

This clonotype was detected many times. Construction of TCR beta libraries relied on iRepertoire HTBI primers and on Arm-PCR targeting CDR3 regions. Via MiXCR, TCRdb re-called the multiplex PCR reads, giving one row per CDR3 protein. The sample holds 350,000 to 500,000 distinct CDR3 sequences, about 21% seen once. The time point was: persistent/refractory GD, antithyroid drugs over 5 years with positive TRAb. With RNA extracted from PBMCs as input, the TCR library was made. This CDR3 contains 13 residues. V lost 6 bases and J lost 2; bases outside the gene matches: 7. CDR1 is DFQATT, CDR2 SNEGSKA, per germline (reference sequence).

This receptor was obtained from a female donor with Graves disease. This chain links TRBV20-1 with TRBJ2-7; 7 bases match TRBD1. This material consisted of peripheral blood mononuclear cells (PBMCs), taken when the disease was refractory, from a patient treated with antithyroid drugs. CDR3 sequence: CSAVKGATYEQYF. Written as DNA, the CDR3 is TGCAGTGCCGTAAAGGGGGCTACCTACGAGCAGTACTTC.